Detailed here is one T cell receptor beta chain. Only in-frame clones appear in the TCRdb table, and some are missing; sequencing was by immunoSEQ multiplex PCR. The top ten clones hold about an eighth of a sample with fewer than 650,000 clones, over 60% of them seen once. The CDR3 is 13 amino acids. Per the germline V gene, CDR1 is MNHNS and CDR2 is SASEGT. Trimming took 3 bases from V and 3 from J, leaving 9 bases between them. This specimen comes from a study of shared clonotypes between healthy human individuals. The chain has TRBV6-1 and TRBJ2-7; a weak D match, TRBD1 (6 bases). This clonotype originated in a woman aged 40 to 50 in good health. Some clones in this sample may be carry-over from other donors' samples. The sequencing sample was made of PBMCs. CDR3 loop: CASSDARGYEQYF. The DNA of the CDR3 is TGTGCCAGCAGTGACGCCAGGGGCTACGAGCAGTACTTC.